This T cell receptor (beta chain) appears in the sequencing data of a study of cytomegalovirus exposure and HLA in healthy donors. Data came from immunoSEQ multiplex PCR; TCRdb stores just in-frame clones and leaves some out. The sample lists roughly 73,000 clones; roughly 94% were seen once. V shed 8 bases and J 4 bases; nucleotides not matched to a gene: 8. The germline gives CDR1 MNHEY, CDR2 SVGAGI. The CDR3 consists of 14 residues. Material: PBMCs. This clonotype originated in a man younger than 35 in good health and CMV-seropositive. The rearrangement uses TRBV6-5 and TRBJ1-5; 7 bases map to TRBD1. Written as DNA, the CDR3 is TGTGCCAGCGGGGTCCGACAGGGTAATCAGCCCCAGCATTTT. Its protein product is CASGVRQGNQPQHF.